Below, 18 T cell receptor beta chains from the same sample are listed, as sequenced in a study of post-analysis software for immune sequencing data. Whole-study findings and limits: Among four or five TRBV segments more frequent in patients than controls were TRBV5-6, TRBV5-1 and TRBV20-1.

No antigens are known for them. Each TCR beta cDNA library carried unique molecular identifiers. TCRdb analysed the PCR reads with MiXCR anew, one entry per CDR3 protein. The sample yields hundreds of thousands of distinct CDR3 sequences, approximately 53% seen once. The sample consisted of blood. The receptors derive from a girl between 10 and 17 years old with multiple sclerosis.

The rearrangement links TRBV13 to TRBJ2-3; weak D call: TRBD1 (6 bases). With 5 bases removed from V and 5 bases from J, the gap between germline ends came to 14 bases. Germline values: CDR1 PRHDT, CDR2 FYEKMQ (reference sequence). The length of the CDR3 is 14 residues. DNA of the CDR3: TGTGCCAGCAGCCAGGGGTATGCTGGAGATACGCAGTATTTT. Encoded protein: CASSQGYAGDTQYF.

The V gene is TRBV24-1, the J gene TRBJ2-1; D might be TRBD1 (5 bases). Looked up from germline, CDR1 is KGHDR and CDR2 is SFDVKD. V lost 3 bases and J lost 4, with 15 bases in between. CDR3 length: 16 amino acids. CDR3 DNA sequence: TGTGCCACCAGTGATACTACAGGCCCCCGATACAATGAGCAGTTCTTC. Its protein product is CATSDTTGPRYNEQFF.

The V gene is TRBV15, the J gene TRBJ1-5; D is uncertain. The V end lost 4 bases, the J end lost 3 bases, and 13 bases lay between the germline ends. Per germline, CDR1 LNHNV and CDR2 YYDKDF (reference sequence). The CDR3 runs 15 residues. CDR3 in amino acids: CATSTIALANQPQHF. The CDR3 DNA follows: TGTGCCACCAGCACCATTGCCCTGGCCAATCAGCCCCAGCATTTT.

This chain uses TRBV20-1 with TRBJ2-7; perhaps TRBD2 as D (6 bases). CDR1 DFQATT and CDR2 SNEGSKA come from the germline V gene (reference sequence). V lost 6 bases to trimming and J lost 5 bases, with 17 bases between them. The CDR3 length is 13 residues. CDR3 loop: CSATAGRRNEQYF. CDR3 in DNA: TGCAGTGCAACGGCAGGGAGGAGGAACGAGCAGTACTTC.

V and J are TRBV6-9 and TRBJ2-7; 7 nucleotides align to TRBD2. The CDR3 extends over 15 amino acids. Trimming took 3 bases from V and 4 from J; bases not matched to a gene: 9. Germline V gene data show CDR1 as MNHGY and CDR2 as SVAAGI. The CDR3 here is CASSYRPDGGYEQYF. The DNA for the CDR3 is TGTGCCAGCAGTTACCGGCCAGACGGGGGGTACGAGCAGTACTTC.

In this sample, this clonotype turned up once. The J gene is TRBJ2-7, the V gene TRBV20-1; TRBD1 aligns across 9 bases. The germline V gene has CDR1 DFQATT and CDR2 SNEGSKA (reference sequence). The CDR3 has 14 residues. With 4 bases clipped from V and 5 bases from J, the junction kept 9 bases outside the gene matches. In DNA form, the CDR3 reads TGCAGTGCTAAGATCGGGACAGGGTGGGACGAGCAGTACTTC. It encodes CSAKIGTGWDEQYF.

The genes are TRBV27 and TRBJ1-6, with D possibly TRBD1 on 6 matching bases. This CDR3 contains 15 residues. Germline V gives CDR1 MNHEY, CDR2 SMNVEV (reference sequence). Trimming removed 7 bases at V and 3 bases at J, with 13 bases between. DNA of the CDR3: TGTGCCAGCACCTTGGGGACATTCTATAATTCACCCCTCCACTTT. It encodes CASTLGTFYNSPLHF.

This clonotype occurred a few times. The chain combines TRBV7-9 with TRBJ2-7; D call uncertain. CDR1 is SEHNR and CDR2 is FQNEAQ in the germline V gene (reference sequence). This CDR3 region has 14 residues. V lost 5 bases, J lost 2 bases, and 13 bases lay in between. The CDR3 nucleotides read TGTGCCAGCAGCCCTCCGTGGAAACCCTACGAGCAGTACTTC. Its protein is CASSPPWKPYEQYF.

The rearrangement links TRBV29-1 to TRBJ1-4; no firm D call. Germline loops: CDR1 SQVTM, CDR2 ANQGSEA. This CDR3 region has 11 residues. The V and J ends lost 2 bases and 16 bases respectively, with 14 bases between them. The CDR3 bases are TGCAGCGTTGAACAAGGTCGCGAGACGTTTTTT. Translation gives CSVEQGRETFF.

This chain joins TRBV5-1 and TRBJ1-5; D perhaps matches TRBD1 (6 bases). The V end lost 4 bases, the J end lost 5 bases, and 25 bases lay between the germline ends. Germline CDR1 and CDR2: SGHRS and YFSETQ. The CDR3 loop spans 18 amino acids. The CDR3 spells CASSAWGGGAVVDQPQHF. The CDR3 bases are TGCGCCAGCAGCGCCTGGGGAGGGGGGGCAGTTGTCGATCAGCCCCAGCATTTT.

The V gene is TRBV7-2, the J gene TRBJ1-4; no firm D call. V gave up 5 bases and J gave up 0 bases, with 7 bases separating them. Germline CDR1 is SGHTA and CDR2 is FQGNSA. This CDR3 has 14 residues. CDR3 in amino acids: CASSPSSTNEKLFF. DNA of the CDR3: TGTGCCAGCAGCCCATCATCAACTAATGAAAAACTGTTTTTT.

This clonotype has only a few counts. The CDR3 sequence: CASSQLGSGETQYF. The CDR3 nucleotides are TGTGCCAGCTCCCAGTTAGGGTCTGGGGAGACCCAGTACTTC. The chain joins TRBV6-5 to TRBJ2-5; D gene unclear. V lost 8 bases and J 5 bases, leaving 18 bases between the germline ends. The CDR3 runs 14 residues. CDR1 and CDR2 from the germline V gene are MNHEY and SVGAGI.

The chain recombines TRBV5-1 with TRBJ2-5; 10 nucleotides agree with TRBD1. The end of the DNA aligns better with TRBJ2-7, so the J call may be wrong. The germline CDR1 and CDR2 sequences are SGHRS and YFSETQ. There are 14 residues in the CDR3. DNA of the CDR3: TGCGCCAGCAGCTTGGAGGGACAGGGGCGCGAGCAGTACTTC. Translation: CASSLEGQGREQYF.

The chain carries TRBV5-6 and TRBJ1-6; a possible D gene is TRBD1 (5 bases). Trimming pared 4 bases from V and 10 bases from J, leaving 15 bases between. The CDR3 extends over 14 amino acids. The germline gives CDR1 SGHDT, CDR2 YYEEEE. This CDR3 is CASSGGGLSSPLHF. CDR3 DNA sequence: TGTGCCAGCAGCGGCGGGGGGTTAAGCTCACCCCTCCACTTT.

The V and J genes are TRBV5-1 and TRBJ2-3; weak D call: TRBD2 (6 bases). Looked up from germline, CDR1 is SGHRS and CDR2 is YFSETQ. There are 15 residues in the CDR3. Trimming shortened V by 4 bases and J by 3 bases, and 15 bases separated the two germline ends. This CDR3 reads CASSPRGKATDTQYF. As DNA, the CDR3 is TGCGCCAGCAGCCCCCGGGGGAAGGCAACAGATACGCAGTATTTT.

J is TRBJ1-2 and V is TRBV27; 11 positions agree with TRBD1. V lost 4 bases, J lost 4 bases, and 8 bases stayed unmatched. Germline CDR1 is MNHEY and CDR2 is SMNVEV (reference sequence). This CDR3 comprises 16 residues. The CDR3 sequence: CASSSLGQGASYGYTF. The CDR3 bases are TGTGCCAGCAGTTCCCTAGGACAGGGGGCGTCCTATGGCTACACCTTC.

The chain recombines TRBV29-1 with TRBJ1-2; possibly TRBD1 for D (6 bases). The V end was cut by 7 bases, the J end by 3 bases, with 18 bases between. The CDR3 length is 14 residues. The germline gives CDR1 SQVTM, CDR2 ANQGSEA. CDR3 DNA sequence: TGCAGCGCTCTATCCAGGGGTAAGGACTATGGCTACACCTTC. It translates to CSALSRGKDYGYTF.

The V call is TRBV27, the J call TRBJ2-3, with D maybe TRBD2 (5 bases). CDR3 length: 15 amino acids. CDR1 and CDR2 (germline): MNHEY, SMNVEV (reference sequence). The V gene lost 1 base and the J gene lost 4 bases, with 12 bases spanning the gap. CDR3 DNA: TGTGCCAGCAGTTTATATGCGGGTGTCGCAGATACGCAGTATTTT. Protein product: CASSLYAGVADTQYF.